The sequence of this T cell receptor (beta chain) was determined in a study of beta chain features in type 1 diabetes. Notes on the study in general: Here, the possible influence of HLA type (on TCRB rearrangement) remained unresolved.

As for this clone: Its antigen is not known.

V was pared by 6 bases and J by 4 bases, with 12 bases between. This CDR3 is 12 amino acids long. Germline V gene lookup returns CDR1 SQVTM and CDR2 ANQGSEA. Sequenced material consisted of expressed TCRB transcripts (all of the isolated RNA was reverse transcribed). TCRdb keeps only in-frame clones here, not all; method: immunoSEQ multiplex PCR. Among a few hundred thousand clones listed, about 14% were seen once. Input material: naive CD4+ T cells from blood. The rearrangement links TRBV29-1 to TRBJ1-2; D is possibly TRBD1 (5 bases). This receptor was obtained from a man in his thirties or forties in good health. The DNA of the CDR3 is TGCAGCGTAGGGACGGAGATCTATGGCTACACCTTC. Translated: CSVGTEIYGYTF.